These 14 T cell receptor beta chains originate from one sample sequenced in a study of T cell changes during pregnancy in multiple sclerosis (dated by TCRdb to between 2018 and 2021). Libraries were constructed by the immunoSEQ multiplex PCR assay. In its TCRdb copy, this immuneACCESS table keeps in-frame sequences only and misses some clones. Where compared with another copy, unresolved V genes explain less than half of these, and the others have no known cause. The sample table shows some 38,000 clones, and approximately 92% are seen once. Jointly, the top ten make up around 10% of the sample. Specimen: CD8+ T cells from peripheral blood mononuclear cells, collected after pregnancy. The source is a female donor with multiple sclerosis, enrolled in a pregnancy study.

The rearrangement links TRBV9 to TRBJ2-1, with a weak D call TRBD1 (5 bases). Trimming stripped 0 bases from V and 8 bases from J, with 15 bases between. This CDR3 contains 15 residues. Germline assignment: CDR1 SGDLS and CDR2 YYNGEE. The CDR3 nucleotides are TGTGCCAGCAGCGTAGGCACAGGCGCGAGTGATGAGCAGTTCTTC. Amino acids: CASSVGTGASDEQFF. Combining the CDR3 with reference TRBV9 and TRBJ2-1 gives the whole variable domain DSGVTQTPKHLITATGQRVTLRCSPRSGDLSVYWYQQSLDQGLQFLIQYYNGEERAKGNILERFSAQQFPDLHSELNLSSLELGDSALYFCASSVGTGASDEQFFGPGTRLTVL.

This chain joins TRBV6-4 and TRBJ1-1; TRBD1 aligns across 9 bases. The V and J ends lost 7 bases and 4 bases, in that order; junction bases with no gene match: 4. Per germline, CDR1 MRHNA and CDR2 SNTAGT. The CDR3 has 13 residues. The CDR3 DNA follows: TGTGCCAGCAAGGAGACAGGGGGCACTGAAGCTTTCTTT. As protein: CASKETGGTEAFF.

This chain links TRBV9 with TRBJ2-3; D is perhaps TRBD2 (5 bases). Trimming stripped 0 bases from V and 2 bases from J, with 13 bases between. Germline values: CDR1 SGDLS, CDR2 YYNGEE. The CDR3 loop spans 16 amino acids. The CDR3 reads CASSVGASSFTDTQYF. The CDR3 DNA reads TGTGCCAGCAGCGTAGGGGCTAGCAGCTTCACAGATACGCAGTATTTT.

The rearrangement joins TRBV7-9 to TRBJ2-1; 8 nucleotides line up with TRBD2. The CDR3 is 18 amino acids. V was pared by 1 base and J by 0 bases, with 8 bases of the junction left unmatched. Germline V gene data show CDR1 as SEHNR and CDR2 as FQNEAQ (reference sequence). The CDR3 region has the DNA TGTGCCAGCAGCTTAGAATATTCTGGGACTAGCTCCTACAATGAGCAGTTCTTC. It codes for CASSLEYSGTSSYNEQFF.

The rearrangement joins TRBV10-3 to TRBJ2-7; D may be TRBD2 (5 bases). Trimming shortened V by 0 bases and J by 1 base, and 16 bases separated the two germline ends. Germline lookup yields CDR1 ENHRY and CDR2 SYGVKD. This CDR3 comprises 17 residues. The chain's CDR3 is CAISESERGGYSYEQYF. The CDR3 coding sequence is TGTGCCATCAGTGAGTCCGAGCGTGGAGGCTATTCCTACGAGCAGTACTTC.

J is TRBJ2-7 and V is TRBV7-9; perhaps TRBD1 as D (6 bases). The germline V gene encodes CDR1 SEHNR and CDR2 FQNEAQ (reference sequence). Trimming shortened V by 5 bases and J by 2 bases, and 19 bases separated the two germline ends. The CDR3 runs 16 residues. CDR3 nucleotides: TGTGCCAGCAGCCCCAAACAGGGCCGCCCTGCCTACGAGCAGTACTTC. Translated, it gives CASSPKQGRPAYEQYF.

The J gene is TRBJ1-2, the V gene TRBV7-6, with TRBD1 identical over 9 bases. V gave up 5 bases and J gave up 8 bases; unmatched junction bases: 9. Germline V gene lookup returns CDR1 SGHVS and CDR2 FNYEAQ. The CDR3 runs to 14 residues. Here the CDR3 reads CASSGITGGEGYTF. Here the CDR3 DNA reads TGTGCCAGCAGCGGTATTACAGGGGGCGAGGGCTACACCTTC.

V and J are TRBV20-1 and TRBJ2-7; no clear D. This CDR3 spans 11 amino acids. The ends were cut back, 7 bases at V and 5 bases at J, with 12 bases in the middle. Germline CDR1 and CDR2: DFQATT and SNEGSKA (reference sequence). Written as DNA, the CDR3 is TGCAGTGTCAAAACGGTAGACGAGCAGTACTTC. Its protein is CSVKTVDEQYF.

This chain connects TRBV5-5 to TRBJ1-3, with D perhaps matching TRBD1 (5 bases). CDR1 is SGHKS, CDR2 YYEKEE, per germline (reference sequence). The CDR3 contains 15 residues. V was trimmed by 0 bases and J by 0 bases, leaving 7 bases between them. The CDR3: CASSLDRSSGNTIYF. CDR3 coding DNA: TGTGCCAGCAGCTTGGACAGGAGCTCTGGAAACACCATATATTTT. Full variable domain (rest looked up from reference TRBV5-5 and TRBJ1-3): DAGVTQSPTHLIKTRGQQVTLRCSPISGHKSVSWYQQVLGQGPQFIFQYYEKEERGRGNFPDRFSARQFPNYSSELNVNALLLGDSALYLCASSLDRSSGNTIYFGEGSWLTVV.

V gene TRBV19 combines with J gene TRBJ1-5; D gene uncertain. The germline V and J ends were trimmed by 4 bases and 0 bases, with 10 bases remaining between them. There are 15 residues in the CDR3. Per germline, CDR1 LNHDA and CDR2 SQIVND (reference sequence). The CDR3 DNA reads as TGTGCCAGTAGTACGCACGGAGGTAGCAATCAGCCCCAGCATTTT. Translated, it gives CASSTHGGSNQPQHF. Looking up the rest from reference TRBV19 and TRBJ1-5 gives the full variable domain: DGGITQSPKYLFRKEGQNVTLSCEQNLNHDAMYWYRQDPGQGLRLIYYSQIVNDFQKGDIAEGYSVSREKKESFPLTVTSAQKNPTAFYLCASSTHGGSNQPQHFGDGTRLSIL.

The chain uses TRBV13 and TRBJ1-1; 9 bases map to TRBD1. Germline V lookup: CDR1 PRHDT, CDR2 FYEKMQ (reference sequence). The CDR3 loop spans 16 amino acids. J was trimmed by 3 bases and V by 5 bases; bases with no gene match: 10. In DNA, the CDR3 is TGTGCCAGCAGCCTCGGACAGGGGTTTCGGTACACTGAAGCTTTCTTT. It is translated as CASSLGQGFRYTEAFF.

This chain uses TRBV11-2 with TRBJ2-3; 11 bases are shared with TRBD2. V dropped 2 bases and J dropped 0; count of bases not matched to a gene: 7. This CDR3 contains 18 residues. The V gene's germline CDR1 is SGHAT and CDR2 FQNNGV. The CDR3 DNA is TGTGCCAGCAGCTTATGGGGGAGACTAGCGGGAAGCACAGATACGCAGTATTTT. Protein product: CASSLWGRLAGSTDTQYF. The complete variable domain, with remaining parts taken from reference TRBV11-2 and TRBJ2-3, reads EAGVAQSPRYKIIEKRQSVAFWCNPISGHATLYWYQQILGQGPKLLIQFQNNGVVDDSQLPKDRFSAERLKGVDSTLKIQPAKLEDSAVYLCASSLWGRLAGSTDTQYFGPGTRLTVL.

The V call is TRBV2, the J call TRBJ2-1; 7 bases line up with TRBD1. CDR3 length: 14 residues. J was trimmed by 10 bases and V by 3 bases; bases with no gene match: 9. Germline V gives CDR1 SNHLY, CDR2 FYNNEI. CDR3 in DNA: TGTGCCAGCAGTGAGGTCGGCAGGGGGTGGGAGCAGTTCTTC. The encoded protein is CASSEVGRGWEQFF.

The chain links TRBV6-5 to TRBJ2-7, with D perhaps matching TRBD1 (6 bases). V was pared by 0 bases and J by 0 bases, with 12 bases between. The CDR3 loop spans 16 amino acids. CDR1 and CDR2 from the germline V gene are MNHEY and SVGAGI. The DNA for the CDR3 is TGTGCCAGCAGTTACTCGAAGGGGGTTTTCTCCTACGAGCAGTACTTC. Translation gives CASSYSKGVFSYEQYF.